The 5 T cell receptor beta chains in this list originate from one sample, sequenced in a study of control samples from healthy donors and cancer patients. Profiled with immunoSEQ multiplex PCR; TCRdb holds only in-frame clones, not every one. The table has over 100,000 clones, roughly 89% seen once. The sequencing input was blood. These TCRs come from a woman between 50 and 59 years old in good health.

V is TRBV7-3 and J is TRBJ2-3; 7 bases map to TRBD2. V shed 1 base and J 0 bases; nucleotides not matched to a gene: 1. Germline V gene sequence: CDR1 SGHTA, CDR2 FQGTGA. There are 15 residues in the CDR3. CDR3 residues: CASSLSGGSTDTQYF. CDR3 in DNA: TGTGCCAGCAGCTTAAGCGGGGGTAGCACAGATACGCAGTATTTT.

The J gene is TRBJ2-1, the V gene TRBV9; D unclear. The CDR3 length is 13 residues. In germline, CDR1 is SGDLS, CDR2 YYNGEE. The germline V and J ends were trimmed by 5 bases and 7 bases, with 13 bases remaining between them. DNA for the CDR3: TGTGCCAGCAGGTCCTCGGGCCGTAATGAGCAGTTCTTC. Translation gives CASRSSGRNEQFF.

The genes are TRBV9 and TRBJ2-3, with TRBD2 identical over 7 bases. The CDR3 covers 18 residues. CDR1 is SGDLS, CDR2 YYNGEE, per germline. Unmatched junction bases numbered 14, after V lost 0 bases and J lost 4 bases. DNA for the CDR3: TGTGCCAGCAGCGTAGCAAAAAATGGCGGGAGATCCTCAGATACGCAGTATTTT. This sequence encodes CASSVAKNGGRSSDTQYF.

This chain connects TRBV4-1 to TRBJ2-3; D not resolved. The V gene's germline CDR1 is MGHRA and CDR2 YSYEKL. This CDR3 has 13 amino acids. The V and J ends lost 4 bases and 8 bases respectively, with 13 bases between them. The CDR3 loop is CASSPSRSSTQYF. The CDR3 nucleotides are TGCGCCAGCAGCCCTTCACGCTCCAGTACGCAGTATTTT.

V is TRBV28 and J is TRBJ2-2; 10 nucleotides align to TRBD1. The V and J ends lost 5 bases and 4 bases, in that order; junction bases with no gene match: 4. In germline, CDR1 is MDHEN, CDR2 SYDVKM. This CDR3 has 15 residues. CDR3 sequence: CASSTRTGGTGELFF. The CDR3 DNA is TGTGCCAGCAGTACGCGGACAGGGGGCACCGGGGAGCTGTTTTTT. Filled out from reference TRBV28 and TRBJ2-2, the complete variable domain reads DVKVTQSSRYLVKRTGEKVFLECVQDMDHENMFWYRQDPGLGLRLIYFSYDVKMKEKGDIPEGYSVSREKKERFSLILESASTNQTSMYLCASSTRTGGTGELFFGEGSRLTVL.